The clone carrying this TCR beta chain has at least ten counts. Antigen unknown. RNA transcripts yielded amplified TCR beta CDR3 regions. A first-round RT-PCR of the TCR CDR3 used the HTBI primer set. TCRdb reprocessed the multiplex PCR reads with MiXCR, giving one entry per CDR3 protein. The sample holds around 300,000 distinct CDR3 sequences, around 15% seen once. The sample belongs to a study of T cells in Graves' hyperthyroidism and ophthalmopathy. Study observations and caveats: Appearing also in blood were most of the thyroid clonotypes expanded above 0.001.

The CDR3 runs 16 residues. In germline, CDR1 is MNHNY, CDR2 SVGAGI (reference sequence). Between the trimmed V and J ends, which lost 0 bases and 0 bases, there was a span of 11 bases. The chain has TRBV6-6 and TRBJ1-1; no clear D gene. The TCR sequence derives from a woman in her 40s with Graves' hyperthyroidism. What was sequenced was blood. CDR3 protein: CASSYSRRTVNTEAFF. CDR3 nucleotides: TGTGCCAGCAGTTACTCGAGGAGAACTGTGAACACTGAAGCTTTCTTT.